The rows below give T cell receptor beta chains drawn from one sample of a study of blood T cell repertoires in COVID-19. Sequenced by immunoSEQ multiplex PCR; TCRdb stores in-frame clones only, minus some. The sample gives about 17,000 clones, roughly 80% of which show up once; 9.5% to 11% is in the top ten. The specimen was peripheral blood. These receptors all stem from an elderly man with acute or convalescent COVID-19. CDR3s include the opening cysteine and the closing phenylalanine or tryptophan.

v_call	cdr3_aa
TRBV5-6	CASSLSYNSPLHF
TRBV7-2	CASSLAPGLAGNNEQFF
TRBV4-2	CASSQEAKGTGVFNSPLHF
TRBV24-1	CATSALGGEQYF
TRBV7-2	CASSLAAGPYAPYGYTF
TRBV6-6	CASRKIQGAPTEAFF
TRBV9	CASSSGWSAFLGEQYF
TRBV5-1	CASRTGDRVYEQFF
TRBV5-5	CASSLPGTSNSPLHF
TRBV11-3	CASSFGQGRNTIYF
TRBV19	CASSIDQGTREQYF
TRBV6-5	CASSQTGEVPYEQYF
TRBV15	CATSTGDGNTIYF
TRBV6-2/TRBV6-3	CASSYGGSLYEQYF
TRBV27	CASSLASRGGEANEKLFF
TRBV3-1/TRBV3-2	CASSQKRDRGGGEAFF
TRBV23-1	CASRDRANTEAFF
TRBV30	CAWAAGQGIYEQYF
TRBV19	CASNVRGSSQPQHF
TRBV14	CASSQGGGGAISPLHF
TRBV5-1	CASSLASGANEQFF
TRBV29-1	CSVDRRAPNTEAFF
TRBV3-1/TRBV3-2	CASSLAGGGPDTQYF
TRBV3-1/TRBV3-2	CASSRAEETQYF
TRBV5-5	CASSFTGGGQPQHF
TRBV5-6	CASSFRTGKGQPQHF
TRBV3-1/TRBV3-2	CASSRVGMSGSEQYF
TRBV6-2/TRBV6-3	CASSYPTSGTGGDEQYF
TRBV11-2	CASSASGQGSPRQYF
TRBV5-1	CASSSALAGGGTDTQYF
TRBV19	CASSGQGAYTGELFF
TRBV20-1	CSASPGTGADSPLHF
TRBV2	CASNSQGNNQPQHF
TRBV7-2	CASSPRTGGTGELFF
TRBV5-1	CASGREGAYNSPLHF
TRBV2	CASSPQLVSGTDTQYF
TRBV9	CASSVGPGLAYEQYF
TRBV11-2	CASSLPRTSGYNEQFF
TRBV5-1	CASSLDGYQPQHF
TRBV9	CASSPGLAGTDTQYF
TRBV6-5	CASRSVGGYGYTF
TRBV6-5	CASSYVPMSSYNEQFF
TRBV7-2	CASSLDVGGTYNSPLHF
TRBV12-3/TRBV12-4	CASRDRANGYTF
TRBV3-1/TRBV3-2	CASSQARVPTDTQYF
TRBV11-2	CASSLDQGRGEGQYF
TRBV6-5	CASSYGTGSGQPQHF
TRBV5-1	CASSLGVSTPQETQYF
TRBV11-3	CASSKTGAVADTQYF
TRBV7-2	CASSPTGQGNQPQHF
TRBV4-3	CASSQERSGQPNTEAFF
TRBV10-3	CAIGQGAGNTEAFF
TRBV7-9	CASSLASGGFATNEKLFF
TRBV20-1	CSASGSLLLEAFF
TRBV29-1	CSVPGQGFHETQYF
TRBV7-2	CASRHYSRGGEETQYF
TRBV5-1	CASSTGRDQETQYF
TRBV6-7	CASSHKGNGELFF
TRBV7-3	CASSLANSYEQYF
TRBV7-9	CASSLQGTQPQHF